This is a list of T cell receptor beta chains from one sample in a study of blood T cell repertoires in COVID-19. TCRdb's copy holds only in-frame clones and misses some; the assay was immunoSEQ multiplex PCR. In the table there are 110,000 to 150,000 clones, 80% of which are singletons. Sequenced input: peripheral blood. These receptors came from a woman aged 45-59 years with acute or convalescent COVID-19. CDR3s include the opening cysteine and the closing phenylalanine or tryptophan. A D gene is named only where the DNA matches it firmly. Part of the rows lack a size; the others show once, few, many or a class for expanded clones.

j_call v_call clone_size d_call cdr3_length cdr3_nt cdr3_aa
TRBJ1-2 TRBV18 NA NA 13 TGTGCCAGCTCACCTCCGGGGAACTATGGCTACACCTTC CASSPPGNYGYTF
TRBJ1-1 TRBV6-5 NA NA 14 TGTGCCAGCAGAAGAGTAGGACACAGCTATGAAGCTTTCTTT CASRRVGHSYEAFF
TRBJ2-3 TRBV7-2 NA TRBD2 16 TGTGCCAGCAGCCCATTAGCGGGGGGGCGGTGGGATACGCAGTATTTT CASSPLAGGRWDTQYF
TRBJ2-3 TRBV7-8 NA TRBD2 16 TGTGCCAGCAGCTTAGCGTCTAGCGGGCAGACAGATACGCAGTATTTT CASSLASSGQTDTQYF
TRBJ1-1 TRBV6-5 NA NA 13 TGTGCCAGCAGTAAAAGGACAGCGAGTGAAGCTTTCTTT CASSKRTASEAFF
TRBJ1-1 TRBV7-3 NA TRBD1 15 TGTGCCAGCAGCCCCGGACAGGGTGATGGCACTGAAGCTTTCTTT CASSPGQGDGTEAFF
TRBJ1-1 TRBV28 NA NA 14 TGTGCCAGCAGTCTCCCCCGGCAGGGCACTGAAGCTTTCTTT CASSLPRQGTEAFF
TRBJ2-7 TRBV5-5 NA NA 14 TGTGCCAGCAGCTCGCAGACAGGCCACGAAGAGCAGTACTTC CASSSQTGHEEQYF
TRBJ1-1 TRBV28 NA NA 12 TGTGCCAGCAGCTCGACAGGAGATAGAGCTTTCTTT CASSSTGDRAFF
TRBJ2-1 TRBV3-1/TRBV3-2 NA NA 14 TGTGCCAGCAGTTCCCGGGGTGCCGACAATGAGCAGTTCTTC CASSSRGADNEQFF
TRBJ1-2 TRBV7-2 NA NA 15 TGTGCCAGCAGCATGATGCAGGGTACCCCCCCTGGCTACACCTTC CASSMMQGTPPGYTF
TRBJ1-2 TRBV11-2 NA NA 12 TGTGCCAGCAGCCCCAACATCTATGGCTACACCTTC CASSPNIYGYTF
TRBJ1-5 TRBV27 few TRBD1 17 TGTGCCAGCACCCCCGGGGGACAGGTTTTTGGCAATCAGCCCCAGCATTTT CASTPGGQVFGNQPQHF
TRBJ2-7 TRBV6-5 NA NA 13 TGTGCCAGCAGTTACTCCCTGTTAAACGAGCAGTACTTC CASSYSLLNEQYF
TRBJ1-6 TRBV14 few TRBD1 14 TGTGCCAGCAGCTTGGACAGGGGATATTCACCCCTCCACTTT CASSLDRGYSPLHF
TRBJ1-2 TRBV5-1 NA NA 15 TGCGCCAGCAGCTTGAGGTCAGGGGAATTGGATGGCTACACCTTC CASSLRSGELDGYTF
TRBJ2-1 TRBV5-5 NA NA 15 TGTGCCAGCAGCTTGCTGCTAGTTGCTGGCAATGAGCAGTTCTTC CASSLLLVAGNEQFF
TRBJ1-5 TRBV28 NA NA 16 TGTGCCAGCAGCTCCCCATCGGGGGAGGGGAATCAGCCCCAGCATTTT CASSSPSGEGNQPQHF
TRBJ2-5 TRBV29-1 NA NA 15 TGCAGCGTTGATACCGGTTTTGCAGGGGAAGAGACCCAGTACTTC CSVDTGFAGEETQYF
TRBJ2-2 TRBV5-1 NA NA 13 TGCGCCAGCAGCCTAACAGGGACCGGGGAGCTGTTTTTT CASSLTGTGELFF
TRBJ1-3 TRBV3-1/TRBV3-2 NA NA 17 TGTGCCAGCAGCCAAGTCCGGGGTTCCAGCTCTGGAAACACCATATATTTT CASSQVRGSSSGNTIYF
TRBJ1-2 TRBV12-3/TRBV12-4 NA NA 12 TGTGCCAGCAGTGGAGTTGTCTATGGCTACACCTTC CASSGVVYGYTF
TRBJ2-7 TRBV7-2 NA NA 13 TGTGCCAGCAGCCAGGGGACCCATAGAGAGCAGTACTTC CASSQGTHREQYF
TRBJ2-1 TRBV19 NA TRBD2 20 TGTGCCAGTAGTATGCGGGAGGGGACGAAGATATCCAGCTCCTACAATGAGCAGTTCTTC CASSMREGTKISSSYNEQFF
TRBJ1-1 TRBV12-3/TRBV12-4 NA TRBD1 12 TGTGCCAGCAGCAAGACGGACAGGGCATCTTTCTTT CASSKTDRASFF
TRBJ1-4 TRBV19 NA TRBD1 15 TGTGCCTCCCAAGGGGGCGGATCAACTAATGAAAAACTGTTTTTT CASQGGGSTNEKLFF
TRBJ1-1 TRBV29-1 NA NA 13 TGCAGCGTTGAAGATCAGGGGAACACTGAAGCTTTCTTT CSVEDQGNTEAFF
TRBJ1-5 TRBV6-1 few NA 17 TGTGCCAGCAGTGAACGGAGGGGATACCAAAAGTGGGAGCCCCAGCATTTT CASSERRGYQKWEPQHF
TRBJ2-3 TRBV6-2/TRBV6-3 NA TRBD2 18 TGTGCCAGCAGTTACTTGCCGTTAGCGGGGAGAGGCACAGATACGCAGTATTTT CASSYLPLAGRGTDTQYF
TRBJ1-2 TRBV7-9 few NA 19 TGTGCCAGCAGCTTAGTAGGAGCCCCAACAGGACAGACCAACTATGGCTACACCTTC CASSLVGAPTGQTNYGYTF
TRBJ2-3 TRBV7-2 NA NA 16 TGTGCCAGCAGCTTAGTCGGGGTTAGGGGCACAGATACGCAGTATTTT CASSLVGVRGTDTQYF
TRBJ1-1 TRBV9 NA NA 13 TGTGCCAGCAGCGTAGAGGGGGTCACTGAAGCTTTCTTT CASSVEGVTEAFF
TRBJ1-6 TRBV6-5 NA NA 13 TGTGCCAGCAGACGGACAGACAATTCACCCCTCCACTTT CASRRTDNSPLHF
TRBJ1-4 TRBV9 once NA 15 TGTGCCAGCAGCGGGCTGGGGCCCGGTGAGGAAAAACTGTTTTTT CASSGLGPGEEKLFF
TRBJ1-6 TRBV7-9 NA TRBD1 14 TGTGCCAGCAGCTTTCGGGACAGGTCTTCACCCCTCCACTTT CASSFRDRSSPLHF
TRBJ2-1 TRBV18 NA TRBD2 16 TGTGCCAGCTCACCATTAAGCGGGGGGTTCTACAATGAGCAGTTCTTC CASSPLSGGFYNEQFF
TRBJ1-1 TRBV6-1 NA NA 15 TGTGCCAGCAGTGAAACTTGGGTTGGGACACATGAAGCTTTCTTT CASSETWVGTHEAFF
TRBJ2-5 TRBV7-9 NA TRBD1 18 TGTGCCAGCAGCTGGGACAGGGTATCGCTCGGGGCACAAGAGACCCAGTACTTC CASSWDRVSLGAQETQYF
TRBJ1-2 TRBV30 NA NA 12 TGTGCCTGGAGTGGAAACAGGGATGGCTACACCTTC CAWSGNRDGYTF
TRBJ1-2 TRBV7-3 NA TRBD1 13 TGTGCCAGCAGCCCCGATGGGACAGGCGGCTACACCTTC CASSPDGTGGYTF